This T cell receptor (beta chain) was sequenced for a study of T cell responses to AZD1222 COVID-19 vaccine. Pooling covered second doses at about 4 or about 12 weeks. Germline assignment: CDR1 MNHNY and CDR2 SVGAGI (reference sequence). V lost 5 bases to trimming and J lost 0 bases, with 17 bases between them. The CDR3 is 18 residues long. Sequenced by immunoSEQ multiplex PCR; TCRdb stores in-frame clones only, minus some. The sample shows about 120,000 clones, 87% of them seen only once. The sample in question was peripheral blood, obtained 28 days after the second AZD1222 dose. This TCR was sampled from an adult who received the AZD1222 COVID-19 vaccine. J is TRBJ2-6 and V is TRBV6-6, with D possibly matching TRBD1 (5 bases). CDR3 bases: TGTGCCAGCAGTCCCAGGACAAGGGGTTCCTCTGGGGCCAACGTCCTGACTTTC. It yields the protein CASSPRTRGSSGANVLTF.